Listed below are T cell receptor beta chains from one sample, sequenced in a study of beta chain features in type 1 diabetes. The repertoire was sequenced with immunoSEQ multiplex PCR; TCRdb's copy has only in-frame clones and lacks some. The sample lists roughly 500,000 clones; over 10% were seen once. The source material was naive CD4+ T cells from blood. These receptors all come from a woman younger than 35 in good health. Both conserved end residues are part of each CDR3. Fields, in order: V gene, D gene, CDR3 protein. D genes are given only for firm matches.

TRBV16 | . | CASSQFSQETQYF
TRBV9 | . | CASSVGVWSSSGNTIYF
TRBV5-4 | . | CASSLKGQDHVLTF
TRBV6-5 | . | CASSPSIREQYF
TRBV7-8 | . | CASSPTVRRPLTGETQYF
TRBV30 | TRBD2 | CASGLAGGNEQFF
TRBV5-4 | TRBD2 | CASSPGTSGYTDTQYF
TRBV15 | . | CATSRAIPRAGPYGYTF
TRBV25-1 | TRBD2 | CASSLAGLGETQYF
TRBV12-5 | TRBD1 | CASGVRTGRYEQYF
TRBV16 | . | CASSQPSGYEQYF
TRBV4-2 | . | CASSTPFDATDTQYF
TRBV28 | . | CASSPPGTEAFF
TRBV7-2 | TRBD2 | CASSSGLAGAETQYF
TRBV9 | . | CASSPTGGNNEQFF
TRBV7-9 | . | CASSLTLSGSGANVLTF
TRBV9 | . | CASSEGPLAKNIQYF
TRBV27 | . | CASSPTGLDTGELFF
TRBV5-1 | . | CASSLESASYEQYF
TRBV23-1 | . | CASGAVTLHF
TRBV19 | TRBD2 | CASSSSGRRKGNTQYF
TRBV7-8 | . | CASSPHTGVAGPEQFF
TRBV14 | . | CASSPGRTEQFF
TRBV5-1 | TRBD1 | CASSLGVSGQGWSEQFF
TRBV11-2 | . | CASSLGHDEQFF
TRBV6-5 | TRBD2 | CASSRLAGGNNEQFF
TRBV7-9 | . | CASSRDRYNEQFF
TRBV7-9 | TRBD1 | CASSLGGVQGADTQYF
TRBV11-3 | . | CASSPRGRGIQYF
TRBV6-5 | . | CASSYKGVPYEQYF
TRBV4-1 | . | CASSQEAGRRNTEAFF
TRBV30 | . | CAWSVGANVLTF
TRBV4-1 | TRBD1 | CASSQPRDREYGYTF
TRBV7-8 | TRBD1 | CASSPVDRDYGYTF